This is a list of T cell receptor beta chains from one sample in a study of T cells in Graves' hyperthyroidism and ophthalmopathy. TCRdb re-called the multiplex PCR reads with MiXCR, one entry per CDR3 protein. The sample lists approximately 400,000 distinct CDR3 sequences; about 15% were seen once. The sequenced material came from blood. The receptors here all came from a woman aged 25 to 45 with Graves' hyperthyroidism. The CDR3 runs from the conserved cysteine through the conserved F or W. Fields, in order: V gene, J gene, D gene, clone size, CDR3 protein, CDR3 DNA. The D gene is left open where the match is weak. The listing skips clone size in some rows; elsewhere it reads once, few, many or a size class.

TRBV7-9	TRBJ2-1	TRBD2	many	CASSLDGTSLDEQFF	TGTGCCAGCAGCTTAGATGGGACTAGTCTTGATGAGCAGTTCTTC
TRBV7-8	TRBJ2-5	NA	many	CASSLLGSRETQYF	TGTGCCAGCAGCTTGCTAGGTAGTAGAGAGACCCAGTACTTC
TRBV20-1	TRBJ1-4	NA	many	CSAREGGARIEKLFF	TGCAGTGCTAGAGAAGGAGGGGCCCGAATTGAAAAACTGTTTTTT
TRBV19	TRBJ2-2	TRBD2	NA	CASTLGLARQTGELFF	TGTGCCAGTACCCTAGGACTAGCGCGACAAACCGGGGAGCTGTTTTTT
TRBV19	TRBJ2-1	NA	few	CASSAGPPIEYNEQFF	TGTGCCAGTAGTGCTGGACCACCTATAGAATACAATGAGCAGTTCTTC
TRBV28	TRBJ1-5	NA	many	CASSPPGRGNQPQHF	TGTGCCAGCAGTCCGCCCGGCAGGGGCAATCAGCCCCAGCATTTT
TRBV2	TRBJ2-2	TRBD1	NA	CASSEAGTGGPSTGELFF	TGTGCCAGCAGTGAAGCTGGGACAGGAGGCCCGAGCACCGGGGAGCTGTTTTTT
TRBV30	TRBJ2-7	TRBD1	many	CAWSLRRDSYEQYF	TGTGCCTGGAGCCTCCGCCGGGACAGCTACGAGCAGTACTTC
TRBV20-1	TRBJ2-7	NA	many	CSADREVDEQYF	TGCAGTGCTGACAGGGAGGTTGACGAGCAGTACTTC
TRBV20-1	TRBJ1-5	NA	NA	CSAPDLGRGNQPQHF	TGCAGTGCTCCTGACTTGGGGAGGGGCAATCAGCCCCAGCATTTT
TRBV19	TRBJ2-7	TRBD2	few	CASSPMPSGYEQYF	TGTGCCAGTAGCCCAATGCCTAGCGGCTACGAGCAGTACTTC
TRBV24-1	TRBJ2-2	NA	many	CATSDLGREDTGELFF	TGTGCCACCAGTGATCTGGGCAGGGAAGACACCGGGGAGCTGTTTTTT
TRBV27	TRBJ1-1	NA	many	CASSLVENTEAFF	TGTGCCAGCAGTTTAGTAGAGAACACTGAAGCTTTCTTT
TRBV5-6	TRBJ2-1	TRBD2	few	CASSSPGGRSQDEQFF	TGTGCCAGCAGCTCCCCTGGCGGGAGATCCCAGGATGAGCAGTTCTTC
TRBV7-9	TRBJ2-7	NA	few	CASSLAIGQYYEQYF	TGTGCCAGCAGCTTAGCGATAGGTCAGTACTACGAGCAGTACTTC
TRBV3-1	TRBJ2-3	NA	many	CASSQGPTWDYDTQYF	TGTGCCAGCAGCCAAGGCCCGACTTGGGATTACGATACGCAGTATTTT
TRBV28	TRBJ2-5	NA	many	CASSSGAWEETQYF	TGTGCCAGCAGTTCAGGGGCGTGGGAGGAGACCCAGTACTTC
TRBV24-1	TRBJ2-1	TRBD2	many	CATSEAGTSGRAGEQFF	TGTGCCACCAGTGAAGCCGGGACTAGCGGGAGGGCCGGTGAGCAGTTCTTC
TRBV4-1	TRBJ2-5	NA	few	CASSQDRLGQYF	TGCGCCAGCAGCCAAGACAGGTTGGGTCAGTACTTC
TRBV5-6	TRBJ1-5	NA	few	CASSFLGDPSNQPQHF	TGTGCCAGCAGCTTTCTGGGGGACCCTAGCAATCAGCCCCAGCATTTT
TRBV5-1	TRBJ2-7	TRBD1	few	CASSWGQGKGSYEQYF	TGCGCCAGCAGCTGGGGACAGGGAAAGGGCTCCTACGAGCAGTACTTC
TRBV28	TRBJ2-5	NA	NA	CASSATTTGGETQYF	TGTGCCAGCAGTGCAACAACCACAGGTGGTGAGACCCAGTACTTC
TRBV6-5	TRBJ2-5	TRBD1	many	CASSYGDREKYF	TGTGCCAGCAGTTACGGGGACAGGGAGAAGTACTTC
TRBV20-1	TRBJ1-2	NA	NA	CSRTTDGGYTF	TGCAGTAGGACAACCGATGGGGGCTACACCTTC
TRBV29-1	TRBJ1-2	NA	many	CSVGGDYGYTF	TGCAGCGTCGGCGGGGACTATGGCTACACCTTC
TRBV4-2	TRBJ2-1	NA	few	CASSQAGNSYNEQFF	TGTGCCAGCAGCCAAGCAGGGAACTCCTACAATGAGCAGTTCTTC
TRBV12-3/TRBV12-4	TRBJ2-5	NA	many	CASSLESGGETQYF	TGTGCCAGCAGTTTGGAGAGTGGGGGGGAGACCCAGTACTTC
TRBV5-1	TRBJ2-1	TRBD1	NA	CASSRKDRGNIYNEQFF	TGCGCCAGCAGCAGAAAGGACAGGGGAAATATCTACAATGAGCAGTTCTTC
TRBV6-1	TRBJ2-7	TRBD2	NA	CASSRRESPYEQYF	TGCGCCAGCAGTAGGCGGGAGAGCCCTTACGAGCAGTACTTC
TRBV20-1	TRBJ2-1	TRBD2	NA	CSAISSGRASLNEQFF	TGCAGTGCTATCTCCAGCGGGAGGGCCTCTTTAAATGAGCAGTTCTTC
TRBV5-1	TRBJ2-5	NA	few	CASSVGTSQETQYF	TGCGCCAGCAGCGTAGGGACTTCCCAAGAGACCCAGTACTTC
TRBV20-1	TRBJ2-7	NA	many	CSAPDGYEQYF	TGCAGTGCCCCAGACGGGTACGAGCAGTACTTC
TRBV20-1	TRBJ2-1	TRBD2	many	CSARVTSGRNYNEQFF	TGCAGTGCTAGGGTGACTAGCGGGAGGAACTACAATGAGCAGTTCTTC
TRBV7-9	TRBJ2-1	NA	once	CASSLEPNNKQFF	TGTGCCAGCAGCTTAGAACCCAACAATAAGCAGTTCTTC
TRBV19	TRBJ2-7	TRBD2	once	CACGSSYEQYF	TGTGCCTGCGGGAGCTCCTACGAGCAGTACTTC
TRBV3-1	TRBJ2-3	TRBD2	many	CASSQDRLAGGPDSNTQYF	TGTGCCAGCAGCCAAGATCGGCTAGCGGGAGGCCCCGACTCCAATACGCAGTATTTT
TRBV5-1	TRBJ2-3	TRBD2	many	CASSPGLAGDSDTQYF	TGCGCCAGCAGCCCAGGACTAGCGGGAGATTCTGATACGCAGTATTTT
TRBV4-2	TRBJ2-3	TRBD2	NA	CASSQEIPGTSGVWDTQYF	TGTGCCAGCAGCCAAGAGATTCCGGGGACTAGCGGGGTATGGGATACGCAGTATTTT
TRBV7-8	TRBJ2-7	TRBD2	few	CASNRLAFGSYEQYF	TGTGCCAGCAACCGACTAGCGTTTGGCTCCTACGAGCAGTACTTC
TRBV24-1	TRBJ2-7	TRBD1	NA	CATSDPTGTGGTYEQYF	TGTGCCACCAGTGATCCTACCGGGACAGGGGGAACGTACGAGCAGTACTTC
TRBV19	TRBJ1-5	NA	NA	CASTPPLRGGPPGSQHF	TGTGCCAGTACTCCACCCTTACGCGGGGGGCCGCCCGGGTCCCAGCATTTT
TRBV14	TRBJ2-7	TRBD2	NA	CASSPTSGGYEQYF	TGTGCCAGCAGCCCGACTAGCGGAGGATACGAGCAGTACTTC
TRBV7-2	TRBJ2-7	NA	many	CASSASIIHEQYF	TGTGCCAGCAGCGCATCTATAATCCACGAGCAGTACTTC
TRBV7-9	TRBJ2-3	NA	NA	CASNFTALTDTQYF	TGTGCCAGCAACTTTACAGCCCTCACAGATACGCAGTATTTT
TRBV9	TRBJ2-1	TRBD2	few	CASSVGTSGRVVQFF	TGTGCCAGCAGCGTAGGGACTAGCGGGAGGGTGGTGCAGTTCTTC
TRBV15	TRBJ2-5	TRBD2	NA	CATSRELAGAAETQYF	TGTGCCACCAGCAGAGAACTAGCGGGAGCAGCTGAGACCCAGTACTTC
TRBV28	TRBJ2-1	TRBD2	many	CASSAWTSGSSYNEQFF	TGTGCCAGCAGTGCGTGGACTAGCGGGAGCTCCTACAATGAGCAGTTCTTC
TRBV10-3	TRBJ2-7	NA	many	CAIRGTVSSYEQYF	TGTGCCATCAGGGGGACGGTGAGCTCCTACGAGCAGTACTTC
TRBV30	TRBJ2-3	TRBD2	many	CAWSPPGGVSTDTQYF	TGTGCCTGGAGTCCACCGGGGGGGGTTAGCACAGATACGCAGTATTTT
TRBV28	TRBJ1-3	NA	NA	CASSSTGTGNTIYF	TGTGCCAGCAGTAGTACAGGGACTGGAAACACCATATATTTT
TRBV12-3/TRBV12-4	TRBJ2-7	TRBD1	many	CASSPGQALYEQYF	TGTGCCAGCAGCCCGGGACAGGCCCTCTACGAGCAGTACTTC